The sequence of this T cell receptor beta chain was determined in a study of blood T cell repertoires in COVID-19 (dated by TCRdb to 2018 to 2021). For the study in its entirety: Samples from collaborators originated in the United States, Italy and Spain and spanned both the acute and convalescent phases of COVID-19. The samples were drawn from the first 160 participants of the ongoing ImmuneRACE study and from under 1,500 subjects provided by 6 global collaborators. Subjects who had been exposed to COVID-19, were actively infected with it, or had recovered from it provided the deeply sampled blood TCRbeta repertoires that made up the dataset. Where available, HLA class I and class II types were taken from metadata supplied by the sample provider and were not determined by assay-based typing. A freely available public database, intended as a resource for researchers studying the immune response to SARS-CoV-2, is where the repertoires were released. A de-identified subject ID, COVID-19 status, age in years and sex were almost always included in the sample metadata. The prospective study material was composed of cDNA or gDNA derived from T cells, B-cell-depleted T cells, or PBMCs.

Enrolling through a virtual design, the prospective study's participants ranged in age from roughly 18 to 89 years and lived across roughly 24 United States geographic areas. In the prospective study, participants were assigned to cohorts based on the clinical history participants reported in a screening survey and a study questionnaire. For ImmuneRACE Cohort 3, a participant was defined as recovered based on two consecutive negative NP/OP PCR tests, clearance by a healthcare professional, or resolution of symptoms. Mobile phlebotomists in the prospective study collected whole blood, serum and a nasopharyngeal or oropharyngeal swab from every participant. Prospective study participants could optionally give additional blood draws and questionnaires over an approximately two-month period. Before DNA extraction, prospective study blood samples were shipped either frozen or at room temperature. On this clone: The clone's antigen remains unknown. No clone much larger than this one lies a single base away; base qualities are absent.

Results and caveats for the whole study, not just this receptor: How much clinical and demographic metadata was included differed by source and by participant, and the metadata was provided uncurated.

Reading the germline V gene gives CDR1 MNHEY and CDR2 SVGAGI. Cut back by 6 bases and 4 bases, the V and J ends lie 16 bases apart. Inclusive of the bounding cysteine and phenylalanine, the CDR3 is 14 residues long. Here the CDR3 DNA is all that survives: 42 bases in frame from base 1. TCRbeta CDR3 regions were amplified from genomic DNA using the immunoSEQ Assay, a bias-controlled multiplex PCR. In the original analysis: The number of nucleated cells in each sample was estimated by amplification of reference gene primers within the assay. Sequence reads were collapsed and filtered to measure the absolute abundance of every unique TCRbeta CDR3 rearrangement. For each sample, productive Simpson clonality was calculated by taking the square root of Simpson's diversity index across productive rearrangements. Here the immuneACCESS table is served through TCRdb, limited to in-frame sequences with V and J called. Missing clones are a known gap in these copies; in checked studies unresolved V genes cover under half, and the rest lacks a known reason. V and J calls and clone size come straight from that table; D and trimming were deduced from the DNA. The sample table shows under 150,000 clones, and 75% to 90% are seen once. Approximately 2.3% of the sample belongs to the ten largest clones.

The specimen sequenced was PBMCs or T cells enriched from blood (not recorded which). The rearranged segments are TRBV6-5 and TRBJ2-7; TRBD2 might be the D gene, on 7 matching bases. The TCR sequence derives from a woman in her 50s who had recovered from COVID-19. The DNA reads as follows: TGTGCCAGCAGGAGGGGGGGCGCGGAATACGAGCAGTACTTC. It encodes CASRRGGAEYEQYF.